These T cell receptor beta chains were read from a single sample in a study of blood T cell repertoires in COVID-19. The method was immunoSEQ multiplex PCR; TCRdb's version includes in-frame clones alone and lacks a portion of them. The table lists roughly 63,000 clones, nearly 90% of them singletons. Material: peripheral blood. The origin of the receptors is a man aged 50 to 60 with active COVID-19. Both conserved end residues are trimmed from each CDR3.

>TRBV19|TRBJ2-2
ASSIGTLGDTGELF
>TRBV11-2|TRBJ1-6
ASRSDRADSPLH
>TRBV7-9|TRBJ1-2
ASSQAGTGNGGYT
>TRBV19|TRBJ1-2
ASSHLARGNYGYT
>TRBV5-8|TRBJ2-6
ASSLWVNRGRSGANVLT
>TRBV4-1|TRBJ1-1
ASSPLGQGAF
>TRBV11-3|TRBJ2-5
ASRYPGTGDEETQY
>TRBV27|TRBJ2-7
ASSSPRREQY
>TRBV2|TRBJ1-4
ASNPGTNEKLF
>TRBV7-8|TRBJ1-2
ASSPGGHYYGYT
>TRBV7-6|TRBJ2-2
ASSLETGSNTGELF
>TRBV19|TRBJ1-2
ASSMPGGRYT
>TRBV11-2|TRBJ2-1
ASSLEVAGEQF
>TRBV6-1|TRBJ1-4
ASSEVPVANEKLF
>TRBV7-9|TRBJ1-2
ASSLDGGSGYT
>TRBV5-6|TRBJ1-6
ASSFGTGGSPLH
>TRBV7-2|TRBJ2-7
ASSYRQAGGFSYEQY
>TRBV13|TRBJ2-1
ASSPAAGGEQF
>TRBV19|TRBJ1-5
ASSIQGLAYGNQPQH
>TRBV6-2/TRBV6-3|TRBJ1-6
ASSYWSELNSPLH
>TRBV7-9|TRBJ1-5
ASSLEASGNQPQH
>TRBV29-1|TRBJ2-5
SVDGTALYQETQY
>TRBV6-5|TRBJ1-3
ASRSGGGNTIY
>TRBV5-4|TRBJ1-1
ASSLGRGGMNTEAF
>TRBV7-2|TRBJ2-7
ASNLRGEQY
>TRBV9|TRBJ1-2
ASSNPTGVRGYT
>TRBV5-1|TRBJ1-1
ASSQDRGYAEAF
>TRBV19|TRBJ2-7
ASSLGKDPYEQY
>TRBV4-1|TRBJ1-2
ASSQGQENYYGYT
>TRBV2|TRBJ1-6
ASSGSENSPLH
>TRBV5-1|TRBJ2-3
ASSKPGLAGGTSTDTQY
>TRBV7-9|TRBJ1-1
ASSLREVGTEAF
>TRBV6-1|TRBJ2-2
ASSEAGGSTGELF
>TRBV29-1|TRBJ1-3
SVQGGAGRSGNTIY
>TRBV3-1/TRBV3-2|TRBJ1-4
ASSQVLGGLATNEKLF
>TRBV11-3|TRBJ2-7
ASSFGRGRTYEQY
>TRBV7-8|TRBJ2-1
ASSLAPARDSIYNEQF
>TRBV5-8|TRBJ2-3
ASSLLQITDTQY
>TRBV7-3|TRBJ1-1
ASSFSRWTEAF
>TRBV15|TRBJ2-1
ATSIGGNNEQF